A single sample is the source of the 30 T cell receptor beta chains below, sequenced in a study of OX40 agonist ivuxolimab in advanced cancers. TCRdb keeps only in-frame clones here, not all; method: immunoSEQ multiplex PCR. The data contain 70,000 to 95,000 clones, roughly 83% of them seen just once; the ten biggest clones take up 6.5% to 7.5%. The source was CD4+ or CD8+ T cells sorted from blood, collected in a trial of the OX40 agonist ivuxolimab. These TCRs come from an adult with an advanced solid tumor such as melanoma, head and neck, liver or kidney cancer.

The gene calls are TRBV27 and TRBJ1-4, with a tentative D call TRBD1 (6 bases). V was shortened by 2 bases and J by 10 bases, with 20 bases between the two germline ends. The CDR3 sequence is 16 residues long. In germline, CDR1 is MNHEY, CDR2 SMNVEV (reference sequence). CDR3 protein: CASSLQSLIQGGKLFF. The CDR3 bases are TGTGCCAGCAGTTTACAGTCATTGATACAAGGGGGAAAACTGTTTTTT.

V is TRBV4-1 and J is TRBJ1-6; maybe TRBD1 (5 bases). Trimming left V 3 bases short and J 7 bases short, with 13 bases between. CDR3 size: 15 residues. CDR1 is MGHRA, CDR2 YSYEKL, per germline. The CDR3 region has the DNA TGCGCCAGCAGCCAGGTGGGGCCGGGAAATTCACCCCTCCACTTT. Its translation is CASSQVGPGNSPLHF.

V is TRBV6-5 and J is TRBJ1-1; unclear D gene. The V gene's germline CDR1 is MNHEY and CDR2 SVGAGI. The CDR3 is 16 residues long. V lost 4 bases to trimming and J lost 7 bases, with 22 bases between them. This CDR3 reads CASSWDPSSGAGEAFF. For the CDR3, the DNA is TGTGCCAGCAGTTGGGATCCGTCAAGTGGCGCGGGTGAAGCTTTCTTT.

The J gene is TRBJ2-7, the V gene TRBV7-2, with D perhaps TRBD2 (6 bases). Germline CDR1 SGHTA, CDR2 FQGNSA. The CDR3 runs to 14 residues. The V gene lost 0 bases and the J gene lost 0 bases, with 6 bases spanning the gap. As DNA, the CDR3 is TGTGCCAGCAGCTTAGCTAGCGGCTCCTACGAGCAGTACTTC. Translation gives CASSLASGSYEQYF.

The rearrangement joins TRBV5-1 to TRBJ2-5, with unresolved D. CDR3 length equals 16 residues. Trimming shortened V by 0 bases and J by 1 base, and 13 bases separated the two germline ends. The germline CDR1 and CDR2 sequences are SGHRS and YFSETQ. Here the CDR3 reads CASSLAGRRSQETQYF. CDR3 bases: TGCGCCAGCAGCTTGGCTGGCAGACGGAGCCAAGAGACCCAGTACTTC.

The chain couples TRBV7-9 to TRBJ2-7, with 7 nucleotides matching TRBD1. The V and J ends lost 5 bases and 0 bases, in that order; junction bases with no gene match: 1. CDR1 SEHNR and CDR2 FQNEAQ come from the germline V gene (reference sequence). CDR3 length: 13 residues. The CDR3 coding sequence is TGTGCCAGCAGCAGACAGGGCTCCTACGAGCAGTACTTC. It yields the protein CASSRQGSYEQYF.

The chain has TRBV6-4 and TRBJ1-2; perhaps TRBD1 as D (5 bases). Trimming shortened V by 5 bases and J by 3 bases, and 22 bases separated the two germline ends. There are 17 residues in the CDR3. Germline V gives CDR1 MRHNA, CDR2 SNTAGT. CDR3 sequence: CASSPPIVGTLHYGYTF. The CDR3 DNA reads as TGTGCCAGCAGTCCCCCAATAGTGGGGACCCTCCACTATGGCTACACCTTC.

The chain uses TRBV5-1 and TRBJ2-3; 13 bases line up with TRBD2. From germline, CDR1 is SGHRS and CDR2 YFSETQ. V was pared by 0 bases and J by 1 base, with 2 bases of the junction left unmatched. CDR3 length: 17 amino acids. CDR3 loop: CASSLGLAGGGTDTQYF. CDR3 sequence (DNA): TGCGCCAGCAGCTTGGGACTAGCGGGAGGAGGCACAGATACGCAGTATTTT.

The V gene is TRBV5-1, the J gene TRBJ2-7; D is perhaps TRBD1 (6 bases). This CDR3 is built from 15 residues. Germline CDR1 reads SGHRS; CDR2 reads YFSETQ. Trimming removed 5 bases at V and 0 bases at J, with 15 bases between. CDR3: CASRSGQGFSYEQYF. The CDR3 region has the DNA TGCGCCAGCAGGAGCGGTCAGGGGTTCTCCTACGAGCAGTACTTC.

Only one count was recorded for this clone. The CDR3 nucleotides are TGTGCCAGCAGTGAAACCAGCGGGAGTCGAGAGACCCAGTACTTC. Protein product: CASSETSGSRETQYF. The chain couples TRBV6-1 to TRBJ2-5, with 8 positions matching TRBD2. After removal of 2 bases from V and 4 bases from J, the junction contained 6 bases not matched to a gene. Looked up from germline, CDR1 is MNHNS and CDR2 is SASEGT. The CDR3 loop spans 15 amino acids.

The CDR3 coding sequence is TGTGCCAGCACGTTTGGGGAGGGCAACTATGGCTACACCTTC. Translation: CASTFGEGNYGYTF. The chain recombines TRBV2 with TRBJ1-2, with D uncertain. Germline values: CDR1 SNHLY, CDR2 FYNNEI. V lost 7 bases, J lost 2 bases, and 14 bases lay in between. The CDR3 is 14 amino acids.

The DNA of the CDR3 is TGTGCCAGCAGTGAACAGGGTGGAGGATCAGATACGCAGTATTTT. Translating gives CASSEQGGGSDTQYF. The genes are TRBV6-1 and TRBJ2-3; D may correspond to TRBD1 or TRBD2 (5 bases each). There are 15 residues in the CDR3. Looked up from germline, CDR1 is MNHNS and CDR2 is SASEGT. Between the trimmed V and J ends, which lost 2 bases and 4 bases, there was a span of 13 bases.

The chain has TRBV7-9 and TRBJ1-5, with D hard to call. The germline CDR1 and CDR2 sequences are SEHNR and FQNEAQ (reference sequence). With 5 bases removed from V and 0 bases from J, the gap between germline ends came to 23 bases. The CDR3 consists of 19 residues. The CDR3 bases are TGTGCCAGCAGCCCTGAGGGCAGCCCTCCCCAATATAGCAATCAGCCCCAGCATTTT. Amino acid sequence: CASSPEGSPPQYSNQPQHF.

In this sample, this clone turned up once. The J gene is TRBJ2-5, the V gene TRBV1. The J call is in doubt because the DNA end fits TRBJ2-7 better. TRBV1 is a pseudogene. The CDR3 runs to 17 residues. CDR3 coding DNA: TGCACCAGCAGCCAAGATAGGCCCGGGACCAACTCCTACGAGCAGTACTTC. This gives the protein CTSSQDRPGTNSYEQYF.

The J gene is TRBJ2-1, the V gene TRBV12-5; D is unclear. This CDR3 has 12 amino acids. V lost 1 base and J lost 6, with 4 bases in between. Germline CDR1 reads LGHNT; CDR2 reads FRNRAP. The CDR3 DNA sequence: TGTGCTAGTGGTTTGGGGGGCAATGAGCAGTTCTTC. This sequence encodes CASGLGGNEQFF.

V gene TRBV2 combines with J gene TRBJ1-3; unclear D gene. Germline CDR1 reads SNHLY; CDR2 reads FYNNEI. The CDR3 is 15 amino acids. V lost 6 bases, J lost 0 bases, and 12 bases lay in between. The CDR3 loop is CASSVDGNSGNTIYF. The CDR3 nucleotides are TGTGCCAGCAGCGTGGACGGGAACTCTGGAAACACCATATATTTT.

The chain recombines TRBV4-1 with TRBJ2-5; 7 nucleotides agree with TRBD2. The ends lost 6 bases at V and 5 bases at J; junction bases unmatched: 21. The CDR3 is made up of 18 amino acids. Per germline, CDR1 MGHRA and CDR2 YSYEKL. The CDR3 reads CASRPTGQSGTARETQYF. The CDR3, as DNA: TGCGCCAGCAGACCAACCGGGCAAAGCGGGACCGCACGGGAGACCCAGTACTTC.

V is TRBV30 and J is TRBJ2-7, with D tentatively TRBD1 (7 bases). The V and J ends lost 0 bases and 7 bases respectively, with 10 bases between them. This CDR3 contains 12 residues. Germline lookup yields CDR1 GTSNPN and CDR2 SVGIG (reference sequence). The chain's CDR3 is CAWSVQGREQYF. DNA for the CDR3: TGTGCCTGGAGTGTACAGGGGAGGGAGCAGTACTTC.

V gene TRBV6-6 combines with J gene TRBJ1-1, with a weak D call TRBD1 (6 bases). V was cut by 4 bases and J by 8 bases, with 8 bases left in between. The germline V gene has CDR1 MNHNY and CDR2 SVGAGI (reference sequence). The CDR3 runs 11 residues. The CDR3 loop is CASSFDREAFF. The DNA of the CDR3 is TGTGCCAGCAGTTTCGACAGGGAAGCTTTCTTT.

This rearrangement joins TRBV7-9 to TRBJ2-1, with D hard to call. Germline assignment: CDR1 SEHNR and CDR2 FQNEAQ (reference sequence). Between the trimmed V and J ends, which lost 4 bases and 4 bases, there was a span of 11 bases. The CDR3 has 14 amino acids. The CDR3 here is CASSSAESYNEQFF. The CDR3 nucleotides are TGTGCCAGCAGCTCCGCCGAGAGTTACAATGAGCAGTTCTTC.

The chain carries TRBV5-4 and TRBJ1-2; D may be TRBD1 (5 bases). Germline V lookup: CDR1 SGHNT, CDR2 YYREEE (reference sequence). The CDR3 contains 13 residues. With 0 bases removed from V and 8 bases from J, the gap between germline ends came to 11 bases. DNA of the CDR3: TGTGCCAGCAGCTTGGGTCAGGGCGAGGGCTACACCTTC. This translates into CASSLGQGEGYTF.

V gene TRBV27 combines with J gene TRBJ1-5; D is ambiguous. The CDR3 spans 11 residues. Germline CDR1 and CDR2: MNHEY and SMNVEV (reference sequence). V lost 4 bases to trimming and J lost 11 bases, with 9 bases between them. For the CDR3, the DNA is TGTGCCAGCAGTTCAGGATCAGCCCAGCATTTT. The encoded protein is CASSSGSAQHF.

CDR3 region: CASSFTFRDSRPYEQYF. For the CDR3, the DNA is TGTGCCAGCAGCTTTACCTTCCGGGACAGTAGGCCCTACGAGCAGTACTTC. The rearrangement links TRBV11-3 to TRBJ2-7; 7 bases line up with TRBD1. V was pared by 3 bases and J by 2 bases, with 13 bases of the junction left unmatched. The CDR3 totals 17 residues. From germline, CDR1 is SGHNT and CDR2 YENEEA.

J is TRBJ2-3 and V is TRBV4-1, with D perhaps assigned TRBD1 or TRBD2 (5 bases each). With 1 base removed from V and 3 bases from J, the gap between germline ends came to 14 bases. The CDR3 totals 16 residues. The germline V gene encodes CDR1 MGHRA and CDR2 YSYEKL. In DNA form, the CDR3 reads TGCGCCAGCAGCCAAGCGGGGACCGCGGAGACAGATACGCAGTATTTT. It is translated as CASSQAGTAETDTQYF.

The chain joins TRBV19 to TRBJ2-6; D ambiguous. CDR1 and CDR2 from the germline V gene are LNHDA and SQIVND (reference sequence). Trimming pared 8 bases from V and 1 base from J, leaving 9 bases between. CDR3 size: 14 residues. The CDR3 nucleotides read TGTGCCAGTTACGGTCGTTCTGGGGCCAACGTCCTGACTTTC. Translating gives CASYGRSGANVLTF.

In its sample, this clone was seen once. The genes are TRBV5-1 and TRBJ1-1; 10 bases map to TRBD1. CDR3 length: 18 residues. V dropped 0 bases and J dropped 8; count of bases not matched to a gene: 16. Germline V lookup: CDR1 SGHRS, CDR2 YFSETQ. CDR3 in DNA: TGCGCCAGCAGCTTGGGGACAGGGGGAGGAGGAGGCTCGTCAGAAGCTTTCTTT. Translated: CASSLGTGGGGGSSEAFF.

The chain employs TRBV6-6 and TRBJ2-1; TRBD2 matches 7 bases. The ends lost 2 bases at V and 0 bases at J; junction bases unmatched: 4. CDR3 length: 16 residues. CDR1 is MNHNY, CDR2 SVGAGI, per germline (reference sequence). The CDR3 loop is CASSYGRGSSYNEQFF. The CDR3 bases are TGTGCCAGCAGTTACGGACGCGGGAGCTCCTACAATGAGCAGTTCTTC.

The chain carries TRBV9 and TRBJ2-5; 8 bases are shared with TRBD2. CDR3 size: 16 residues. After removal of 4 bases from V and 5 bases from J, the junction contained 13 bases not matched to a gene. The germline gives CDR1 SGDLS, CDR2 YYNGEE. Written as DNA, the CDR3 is TGTGCCAGCAGCCCGATAGCGGGGCCACGGGGTGAGACCCAGTACTTC. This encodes CASSPIAGPRGETQYF.

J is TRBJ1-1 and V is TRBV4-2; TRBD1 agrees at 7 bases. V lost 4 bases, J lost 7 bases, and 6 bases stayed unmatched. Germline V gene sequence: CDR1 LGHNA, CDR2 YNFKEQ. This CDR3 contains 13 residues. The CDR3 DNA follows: TGTGCCAGCAGCCCGAGGGGGCGTGATGAAGCTTTCTTT. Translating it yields CASSPRGRDEAFF.

In DNA form, the CDR3 reads TGTGCCAGCAGCGATTACCGGGGAAACGAGCAGTACTTC. Protein product: CASSDYRGNEQYF. J is TRBJ2-7 and V is TRBV6-5; a possible D gene is TRBD2 (5 bases). There are 13 residues in the CDR3. Germline CDR1 and CDR2: MNHEY and SVGAGI. Trimming removed 6 bases at V and 5 bases at J, with 14 bases between.